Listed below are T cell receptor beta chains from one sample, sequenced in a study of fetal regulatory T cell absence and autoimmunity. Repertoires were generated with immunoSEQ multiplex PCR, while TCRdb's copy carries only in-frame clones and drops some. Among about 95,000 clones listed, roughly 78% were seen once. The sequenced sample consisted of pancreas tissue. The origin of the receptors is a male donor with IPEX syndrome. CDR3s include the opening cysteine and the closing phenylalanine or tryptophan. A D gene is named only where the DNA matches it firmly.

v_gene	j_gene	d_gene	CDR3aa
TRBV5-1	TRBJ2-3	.	CASSPLGGPTDTQYF
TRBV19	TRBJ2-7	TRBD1	CASSMRGLASYEQYF
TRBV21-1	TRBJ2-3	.	CASPPGACTDTQYF
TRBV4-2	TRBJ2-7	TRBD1	CASSHRQGYEQYF
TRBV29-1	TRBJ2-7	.	CSVVVGRDYEQYF
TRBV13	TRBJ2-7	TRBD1	CASSSGQGYHEQYF
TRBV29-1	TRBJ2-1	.	CSVGLQGTYNEQFF
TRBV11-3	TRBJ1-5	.	CASSLERQFNQPQHF
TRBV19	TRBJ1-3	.	CASSIVSGAAGNTIYF
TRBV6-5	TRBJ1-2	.	CASSEQGGYGYTF
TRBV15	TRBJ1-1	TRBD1	CATSPGQGMNTEAFF
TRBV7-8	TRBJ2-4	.	CASSLFRGALAKNIQYF
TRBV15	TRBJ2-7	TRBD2	CATSRDRGSEQYF
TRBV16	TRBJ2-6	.	CASSHTSGANVLTF
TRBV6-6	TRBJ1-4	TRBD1	CASSNPGQGGEKLFF
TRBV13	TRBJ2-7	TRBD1	CASSTRTGPSYEQYF
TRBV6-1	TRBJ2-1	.	CASSEAISYNEQFF
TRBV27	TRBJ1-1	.	CASSLWAATEAFF
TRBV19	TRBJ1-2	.	CASSNRDSPYGYTF
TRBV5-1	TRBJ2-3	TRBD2	CASSPGLAASTDTQYF
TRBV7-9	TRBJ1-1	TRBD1	CASSPGTGPGTEAFF
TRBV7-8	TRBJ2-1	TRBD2	CASSLSGGAYNEQFF
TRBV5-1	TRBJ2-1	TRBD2	CASSPAGRGHEQFF
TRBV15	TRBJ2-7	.	CATSRDHSYEQYF
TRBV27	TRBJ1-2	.	CASSRPGKGYTF
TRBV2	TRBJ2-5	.	CASGGRALETQYF
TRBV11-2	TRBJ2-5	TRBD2	CASSQGGLAEQETQYF
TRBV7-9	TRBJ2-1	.	CASSLFYNEQFF
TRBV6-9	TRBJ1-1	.	CASSPRTGIRGNTEAFF
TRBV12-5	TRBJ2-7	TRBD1	CASASGTGDHEQYF
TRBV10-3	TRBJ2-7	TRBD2	CAISEGSGRRGEQYF
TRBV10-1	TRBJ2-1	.	CASSEYTFEQFF
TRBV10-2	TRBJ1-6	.	CASSVHWGLNDSPLHF
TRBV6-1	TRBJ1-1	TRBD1	CASRGQGTNTEAFF
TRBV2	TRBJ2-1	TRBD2	CASSAGLAGSSYNEQFF
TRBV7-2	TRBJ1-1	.	CASSVDRNTEAFF
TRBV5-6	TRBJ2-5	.	CASSLGVTQYF
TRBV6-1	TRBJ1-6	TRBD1	CASSELGTANSPLHF
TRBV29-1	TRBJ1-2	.	CSVDRTANYGYTF
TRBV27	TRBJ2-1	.	CASSAPGGNEQFF
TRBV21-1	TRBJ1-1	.	CATLGQPLTEAFF
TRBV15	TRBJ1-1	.	CATSRDRGSQNTEAFF
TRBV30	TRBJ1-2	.	CAWDSNYGYTF
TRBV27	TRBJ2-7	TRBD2	CASSLGLAGPLGEQYF
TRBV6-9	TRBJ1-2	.	CASSYSTPFYGYTF
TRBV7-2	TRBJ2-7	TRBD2	CASSLATSSGEQYF
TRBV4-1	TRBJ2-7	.	CASSQVYSATNEQYF
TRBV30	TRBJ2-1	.	CAWRARSYNEQFF
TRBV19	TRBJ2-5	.	CASSGQYQETQYF
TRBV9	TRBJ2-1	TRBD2	CASSSPVGDSGDNEQFF
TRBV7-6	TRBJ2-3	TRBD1	CASSWTGGTDTQYF
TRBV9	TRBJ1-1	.	CASSVVWAASNTEAFF
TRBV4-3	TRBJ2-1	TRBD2	CASSQDPLAGGAEQFF
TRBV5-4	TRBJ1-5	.	CASSKDSNQPQHF